These T cell receptor beta chains were read from a single sample in a study of blood T cells in healthy people across ages. TCRdb reprocessed the 5' RACE reads via MiXCR and lists one record per CDR3 protein. This sample has 750,000 to 950,000 distinct CDR3 sequences, with approximately 24% found just once. The sample was also reused in another study, on T cells of mothers and their children.

The sample consisted of blood. All receptors come from a boy between 10 and 17 years old in good health. Both conserved end residues are part of each CDR3. D genes are given only for firm matches. Clone size is not always given. Where it is, it says once, few, many or a class for expanded clones.

>TRBV5-1|-|TRBJ1-5|-
TGCGCCAGCAGCCGAGAGGGGTTAGGCAATCAGCCCCAGCATTTT
CASSREGLGNQPQHF
>TRBV7-2|-|TRBJ1-3|-
TGTGCCAGCAGCTTAGCCAGGTCGAGCTCTAGAAACACCATATATTTT
CASSLARSSSRNTIYF
>TRBV11-2|TRBD2|TRBJ2-5|many
TGTGCCAGCAGCTTAGATCTTCGCGGGGGGGCCGCGGTAGAGACCCAGTACTTC
CASSLDLRGGAAVETQYF
>TRBV11-2|TRBD2|TRBJ2-1|-
TGTGCCAGCAGCTTAGAGGCTAGCGGGGGTGTCTCCTACAATGAGCAGTTCTTC
CASSLEASGGVSYNEQFF
>TRBV12-3/TRBV12-4|-|TRBJ1-6|-
TGTGCCAGCAGTCCGGGACTCTCTACTTCACCCCTCCACTTT
CASSPGLSTSPLHF
>TRBV5-1|TRBD2|TRBJ2-5|-
TGCGCCAGCAGCTTGGGGTCGGGGGGGCCGCAGGTAGAGACCCAGTACTTC
CASSLGSGGPQVETQYF
>TRBV6-6|-|TRBJ2-3|few
TGTGCCAGCATGGGGGGCACAGATACGCAGTATTTT
CASMGGTDTQYF
>TRBV3-1|TRBD1|TRBJ1-4|-
TGTGCCAGCAGCCACCCGGGACAGGGCCATGAAAAACTGTTTTTT
CASSHPGQGHEKLFF
>TRBV29-1|TRBD1|TRBJ1-1|few
TGCAGCGTTTCAGGGGGTCGTGGCACTGAAGCTTTCTTT
CSVSGGRGTEAFF
>TRBV28|TRBD1|TRBJ2-5|-
TGTGCCAGCTCAGACAGGGGTCAGACCCAGTACTTC
CASSDRGQTQYF
>TRBV6-5|-|TRBJ1-2|-
TGTGCCAGCGGGGTCTCGGACGGAACCTATGGCTACACCTTC
CASGVSDGTYGYTF
>TRBV18|-|TRBJ1-1|few
TGTGCCAGCTCACCACCGAAGGGGGGAAACACTGAAGCTTTCTTT
CASSPPKGGNTEAFF
>TRBV2|-|TRBJ1-5|-
TGTGCCAGCAGTTCTGTGTGGCCTCATCAGCCCCAGCATTTT
CASSSVWPHQPQHF
>TRBV5-1|-|TRBJ2-1|few
TGCGCCAGCAGCTTTTCCCATGAGCAGTTCTTC
CASSFSHEQFF
>TRBV18|TRBD1|TRBJ2-7|-
TGTGCCAGCTCACCAGACAGGGCGGACTACGAGCAGTACTTC
CASSPDRADYEQYF
>TRBV12-3/TRBV12-4|-|TRBJ2-5|-
TGTGCCAGCAGCCCGGGGGCTAGCGGTTCCGGTGGGCCCCAGTACTTC
CASSPGASGSGGPQYF
>TRBV2|TRBD2|TRBJ2-1|-
TGTGCCAGCAGGACGGGACTAGCGGGTTACAATGAGCAGTTCTTC
CASRTGLAGYNEQFF
>TRBV5-5|-|TRBJ2-5|-
TGTGCCAGCAGCTTTTTTAGTGTAGAGACCCAGTACTTC
CASSFFSVETQYF
>TRBV6-5|TRBD1|TRBJ2-7|-
TGTGCCAGCAGTTACGCCTTGACAGGGGTCGAGCAGTACTTC
CASSYALTGVEQYF
>TRBV28|-|TRBJ1-2|once
TGTGCCAGCAGTGACCTCAGGGATGGCTACACCTTC
CASSDLRDGYTF
>TRBV27|TRBD2|TRBJ2-1|-
TGTGCCAGCGGCCCCTCGACTAGCGGGGGATACAATGAGCAGTTCTTC
CASGPSTSGGYNEQFF
>TRBV14|-|TRBJ2-2|few
TGTGCCAGCAGCCAAGTCCCCGCGAGTGGGGGCCTGAACACCGGGGAGCTGTTTTTT
CASSQVPASGGLNTGELFF
>TRBV7-6|TRBD1|TRBJ1-3|few
TGTGCCAGCAGCTTAGGGACAGGAGGAAACACCATATATTTT
CASSLGTGGNTIYF
>TRBV6-6|-|TRBJ2-3|-
TGTGCCAGCAGCCCACAAGACGGACTGGGGGATACGCAGTATTTT
CASSPQDGLGDTQYF
>TRBV2|TRBD2|TRBJ2-1|few
TGTGCCAGCAGTGAACGGGGGGGAAATGAGCAGTTCTTC
CASSERGGNEQFF
>TRBV29-1|TRBD2|TRBJ2-1|few
TGCAGCGTTGGGGGGATAGCGGGGCGTCCGGTCAATGAGCAGTTCTTC
CSVGGIAGRPVNEQFF
>TRBV28|-|TRBJ1-6|few
TGTGCCAGCGCCCGGGCCCTTGGGAGTTCACCCCTCCACTTT
CASARALGSSPLHF
>TRBV21-1|-|TRBJ2-1|once
TGTGCCAAGGGACTAGCGGGAGTCATCAATGAGCAGTTCTTC
CAKGLAGVINEQFF
>TRBV25-1|-|TRBJ1-1|-
TGTGCCAGCAGTGACCCCACACAGGGCGAGGTAGGCACTGAAGCTTTCTTT
CASSDPTQGEVGTEAFF
>TRBV11-2|-|TRBJ1-1|-
TGTGCCGGCAGCTTAGTTGGCGGGACTATGAACACTGAAGCTTTCTTT
CAGSLVGGTMNTEAFF
>TRBV7-9|TRBD2|TRBJ2-7|few
TGTGCCAGCAGCTTAGAACTAGCGGGGCCACGGGAGCAGTACTTC
CASSLELAGPREQYF
>TRBV12-3/TRBV12-4|-|TRBJ2-4|-
TGTGCCAGCAGTATCCGACATCAGTACATTCAGTACTTC
CASSIRHQYIQYF
>TRBV20-1|TRBD2|TRBJ2-5|many
TGCAGTGCTCGCCCCCTAGCGGGGGTAGGGGAGACCCAGTACTTC
CSARPLAGVGETQYF
>TRBV7-2|TRBD2|TRBJ2-1|-
TGTGCCAGCAGCCTACACGGGACTAGTACCATGGATGAGCAGTTCTTC
CASSLHGTSTMDEQFF
>TRBV7-2|-|TRBJ1-2|few
TGTGCCAGCAGCCCCGGAATAGTTAACTATGGCTACACCTTC
CASSPGIVNYGYTF
>TRBV5-1|-|TRBJ2-1|many
TGCGCCAGCAGCTTGCGGGGCGGGGTATACAATGAGCAGTTCTTC
CASSLRGGVYNEQFF
>TRBV7-6|-|TRBJ2-1|-
TGTGCCAGCAGCCCTATCCGGGCAGAGAGGGGTGAGCAGTTCTTC
CASSPIRAERGEQFF
>TRBV6-5|TRBD1|TRBJ1-5|-
TGTGCCAGCAATCCGACAGGGGGCCAGCCCCAGCATTTT
CASNPTGGQPQHF
>TRBV12-3/TRBV12-4|-|TRBJ1-2|few
TGTGCCAGCAGTTTGAAGTTTAATTATAACTATGGCTACACCTTC
CASSLKFNYNYGYTF
>TRBV4-2|TRBD2|TRBJ2-1|-
TGTGCCAGCAGCCAGGCCGGACTAGCGGGGTATGAGCAGTTCTTC
CASSQAGLAGYEQFF
>TRBV5-5|-|TRBJ2-7|few
TGTGCCAGCAGCTTCGGTCCGGAGCCCAGCTCCTACGAGCAGTACTTC
CASSFGPEPSSYEQYF
>TRBV7-9|-|TRBJ1-1|-
TGTGCCAGCAGTCAAAAAGGGGGGACTGAAGCTTTCTTT
CASSQKGGTEAFF
>TRBV29-1|TRBD1|TRBJ1-3|many
TGCAGCGTGGGGGGGACAGCTGGAAACACCATATATTTT
CSVGGTAGNTIYF
>TRBV12-3/TRBV12-4|-|TRBJ2-1|few
TGTGCCAGCAGTCTCAGTCATGAGCAGTTCTTC
CASSLSHEQFF
>TRBV7-3|-|TRBJ1-4|few
TGTGCCAGCAGCTTAACCGTTAATGAAAAACTGTTTTTT
CASSLTVNEKLFF
>TRBV12-3/TRBV12-4|TRBD2|TRBJ2-5|-
TGTGCCAGCAGTTTAAGGGGGACTAGCGGGCGTCGGCGGGAGACCCAGTACTTC
CASSLRGTSGRRRETQYF
>TRBV7-9|-|TRBJ2-1|-
TGTGCCAGCAGCGAACCGGGCCCCGGGACGCCGCCGCTTGGTGAGCAGTTCTTC
CASSEPGPGTPPLGEQFF
>TRBV12-3/TRBV12-4|-|TRBJ1-5|many
TGTGCCAGCAGCAGTAGTGGGGGCAATCAGCCCCAGCATTTT
CASSSSGGNQPQHF
>TRBV9|-|TRBJ2-3|-
TGTGCCAGCAGCACGGGACTTTCAGATACGCGGTATTTT
CASSTGLSDTRYF
>TRBV3-1|TRBD1|TRBJ2-5|few
TGTGCCAGCAGCCAAACAGGGGGCCAACGGGAGACCCAGTACTTC
CASSQTGGQRETQYF